This T cell receptor beta chain was captured by sequencing in a study of blood T cell repertoires in COVID-19. At the level of the study: Samples came from the United States, Italy and Spain, spanning acute and convalescent COVID-19. T cells, B-cell-depleted T cells, or PBMCs provided the cDNA or gDNA that served as material.

Profiling relied on immunoSEQ multiplex PCR, and the TCRdb table lists in-frame clones only, not all of them. Of about 160,000 clones in the sample, about 80% are singletons; the top ten hold more than 3%. Participant-reported clinical history was the basis for cohort assignment. Donors in Cohort 3 counted as recovered after two negative PCRs, clearance, or symptom resolution. From germline, CDR1 is SGHTA and CDR2 FQGNSA. V gave up 2 bases and J gave up 4 bases; unmatched junction bases: 3. CDR3 length: 14 amino acids. This rearrangement joins TRBV7-2 to TRBJ2-3, with 7 positions matching TRBD2. The sequence came from a woman aged 60-75 years who had recovered from COVID-19. The specimen was PBMCs or T cells enriched from blood (not recorded which). CDR3 loop: CASSLLTSADTQYF. Here the CDR3 DNA reads TGTGCCAGCAGCTTACTTACTAGCGCAGATACGCAGTATTTT.